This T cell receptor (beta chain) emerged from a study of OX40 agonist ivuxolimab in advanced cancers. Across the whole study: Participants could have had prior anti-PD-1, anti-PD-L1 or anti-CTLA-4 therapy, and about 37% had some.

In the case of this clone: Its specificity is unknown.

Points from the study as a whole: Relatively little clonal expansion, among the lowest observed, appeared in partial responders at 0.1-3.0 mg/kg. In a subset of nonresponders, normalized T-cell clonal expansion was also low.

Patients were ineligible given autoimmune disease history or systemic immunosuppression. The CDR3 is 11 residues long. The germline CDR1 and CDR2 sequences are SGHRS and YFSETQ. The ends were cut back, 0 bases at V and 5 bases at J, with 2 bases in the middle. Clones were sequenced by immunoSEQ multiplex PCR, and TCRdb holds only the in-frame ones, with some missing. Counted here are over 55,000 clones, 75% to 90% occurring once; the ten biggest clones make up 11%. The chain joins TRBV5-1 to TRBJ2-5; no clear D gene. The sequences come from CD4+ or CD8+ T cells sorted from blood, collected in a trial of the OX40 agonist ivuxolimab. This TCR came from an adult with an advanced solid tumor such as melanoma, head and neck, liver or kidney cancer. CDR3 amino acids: CASSLDETQYF. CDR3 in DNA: TGCGCCAGCAGCTTGGATGAGACCCAGTACTTC.